Listed here are 14 T cell receptor beta chains from one sample, sequenced in a study of T cell responses to AZD1222 COVID-19 vaccine. Data came from immunoSEQ multiplex PCR; TCRdb stores just in-frame clones and leaves some out. The data show about 140,000 clones, approximately 91% seen once. Source: peripheral blood, taken 28 days after the second AZD1222 dose. Every receptor here comes from an adult who received the AZD1222 COVID-19 vaccine.

This clone has at least ten counts. CDR3 protein: CASSSRDPGELFF. For the CDR3, the DNA is TGTGCCAGCAGCTCCCGGGACCCCGGGGAGCTGTTTTTT. The rearrangement joins TRBV11-3 to TRBJ2-2, with D possibly being TRBD1 or TRBD2 (5 bases each). Trimming left V 4 bases short and J 6 bases short, with 9 bases between. The CDR3 extends over 13 amino acids. Germline CDR1 reads SGHNT; CDR2 reads YENEEA.

There are many counts of this clone. The chain employs TRBV27 and TRBJ2-7; possibly TRBD1 or TRBD2 for D (5 bases each). V was clipped by 4 bases and J by 8 bases, with 9 bases between them. Germline CDR1 and CDR2: MNHEY and SMNVEV (reference sequence). The CDR3 loop spans 11 amino acids. The CDR3 DNA reads as TGTGCCAGCAGTTCTTGGGACCAGCAGTACTTC. Translation gives CASSSWDQQYF.

This clone was seen a few times. The rearrangement uses TRBV6-1 and TRBJ2-7; 7 nucleotides match TRBD2. Germline V gives CDR1 MNHNS, CDR2 SASEGT. The CDR3 is 14 amino acids. J gave up 0 bases and V 6 bases, and 5 bases lay outside the gene matches. CDR3 DNA sequence: TGTGCCAGCAGCCGAGCGGGGCGCTCCTACGAGCAGTACTTC. It codes for CASSRAGRSYEQYF.

V gene TRBV18 combines with J gene TRBJ2-7; D might be TRBD1 (6 bases). Germline values: CDR1 KGHSH, CDR2 LQKENI. This CDR3 region has 13 residues. V was clipped by 3 bases and J by 3 bases, with 9 bases between them. The CDR3 DNA reads as TGTGCCAGCTCACCCTGGACAGACTACGAGCAGTACTTC. This sequence encodes CASSPWTDYEQYF.

A single count supports this clone. The V call is TRBV6-5, the J call TRBJ2-5; D call uncertain. With 9 bases removed from V and 1 base from J, the gap between germline ends came to 15 bases. Germline CDR1 reads MNHEY; CDR2 reads SVGAGI. The CDR3 is 14 residues long. CDR3 sequence reads: CARGSKERQETQYF. The CDR3 bases are TGTGCCAGGGGGTCTAAAGAGCGCCAAGAGACCCAGTACTTC.

The genes are TRBV11-2 and TRBJ1-5; TRBD1 is a possible D gene (5 bases). This CDR3 has 16 residues. Trimming stripped 5 bases from V and 2 bases from J, with 16 bases between. Germline values: CDR1 SGHAT, CDR2 FQNNGV. The CDR3 sequence is CASSPTAGQGNQPQHF. CDR3 sequence (DNA): TGTGCCAGCAGCCCTACGGCGGGGCAAGGCAATCAGCCCCAGCATTTT.

The chain links TRBV25-1 to TRBJ1-6; no clear D. The CDR3 is 15 residues long. V was trimmed by 2 bases and J by 8 bases, leaving 13 bases between them. Looked up from germline, CDR1 is MGHDK and CDR2 is SYGVNS. CDR3: CASSERRPGDSPLHF. DNA of the CDR3: TGTGCCAGCAGTGAACGACGGCCGGGCGATTCACCCCTCCACTTT.

The chain carries TRBV25-1 and TRBJ1-1, with D perhaps matching TRBD1 (5 bases). Looked up from germline, CDR1 is MGHDK and CDR2 is SYGVNS. The ends were cut back, 4 bases at V and 1 base at J, with 13 bases in the middle. The CDR3 covers 15 residues. CDR3 nucleotides: TGTGCCAGCAGTGCCCCCGGGACGGCGAACACTGAAGCTTTCTTT. Translated: CASSAPGTANTEAFF.

This clone was detected only once. J is TRBJ1-5 and V is TRBV19; 9 bases are shared with TRBD1. V shed 1 base and J 1 base; nucleotides not matched to a gene: 14. Germline CDR1 LNHDA, CDR2 SQIVND (reference sequence). The CDR3 extends over 20 amino acids. CDR3 region: CASSIVSGGTGFGSNQPQHF. The CDR3 DNA reads as TGTGCCAGTAGTATAGTTTCCGGAGGGACAGGGTTTGGAAGCAATCAGCCCCAGCATTTT.

This clone was detected a few times. This chain joins TRBV14 and TRBJ1-1, with D uncertain. The CDR3 runs to 13 residues. The V and J ends lost 1 base and 4 bases respectively, with 7 bases between them. Germline assignment: CDR1 SGHDN and CDR2 FVKESK. The CDR3 DNA reads as TGTGCCAGCAGCCAAGTAGGAGGCACTGAAGCTTTCTTT. Translation gives CASSQVGGTEAFF. The variable domain in full, completed from reference TRBV14 and TRBJ1-1, reads EAGVTQFPSHSVIEKGQTVTLRCDPISGHDNLYWYRRVMGKEIKFLLHFVKESKQDESGMPNNRFLAERTGGTYSTLKVQPAELEDSGVYFCASSQVGGTEAFFGQGTRLTVV.

V is TRBV11-2 and J is TRBJ1-5; D unresolved. Per the germline V gene, CDR1 is SGHAT and CDR2 is FQNNGV. The CDR3 is 13 amino acids. The V end was cut by 5 bases, the J end by 6 bases, with 11 bases between. The CDR3 reads CASSVSLGQPQHF. CDR3 DNA: TGTGCCAGCAGCGTATCCCTCGGTCAGCCCCAGCATTTT.

The genes are TRBV18 and TRBJ2-3, with TRBD2 identical over 10 bases. V shed 2 bases, J shed 3 bases, and the junction held 5 bases outside the gene matches. Germline V gives CDR1 KGHSH, CDR2 LQKENI. The CDR3 spans 16 residues. The CDR3 is CASSPKRAGGTDTQYF. The CDR3 region has the DNA TGTGCCAGCTCACCAAAGCGAGCGGGGGGGACAGATACGCAGTATTTT.

This rearrangement joins TRBV9 to TRBJ1-5; D unresolved. Germline CDR1 SGDLS, CDR2 YYNGEE. CDR3 size: 14 residues. V lost 6 bases and J lost 1, with 11 bases in between. CDR3 sequence: CASIRDASNQPQHF. The CDR3 DNA reads as TGTGCCAGCATTCGGGATGCCAGCAATCAGCCCCAGCATTTT.

The gene calls are TRBV2 and TRBJ1-6, with D possibly matching TRBD1 (6 bases). The CDR3 has 16 amino acids. Germline V gene lookup returns CDR1 SNHLY and CDR2 FYNNEI. The V gene lost 2 bases and the J gene lost 3 bases, with 11 bases spanning the gap. CDR3 amino acids: CASSESQGNYNSPLHF. In DNA, the CDR3 is TGTGCCAGCAGTGAATCCCAGGGGAACTATAATTCACCCCTCCACTTT.